This TCR beta chain was identified in a study of response to subunit inactivated influenza vaccine. Study outcomes and limitations: New T cells are recruited in small numbers by each seasonal influenza vaccination, according to the authors' suggestion.

Via MiXCR, TCRdb re-called the RT-PCR reads, giving one row per CDR3 protein. Here the sample spans some 640,000 distinct CDR3 sequences, about 15% being singletons. A remark on this clonotype: Its specificity is not known.

Looked up from germline, CDR1 is LNHNV and CDR2 is YYDKDF (reference sequence). The CDR3 runs to 14 residues. Germline trimming cut 4 bases from V and 6 bases from J; bases unmatched to any gene: 5. The chain combines TRBV15 with TRBJ2-7, with TRBD1 identical over 11 bases. The specimen was PBMCs from blood, collected around two weeks before vaccination. This TCR derives from a man in his fifties or sixties who received an inactivated influenza vaccine. CDR3 in amino acids: CATSIRTGGAEQYF. The CDR3 nucleotides read TGTGCCACCAGCATCCGGACAGGGGGCGCCGAGCAGTACTTC. The variable domain in full, with the rest retrieved from reference TRBV15 and TRBJ2-7, is DAMVIQNPRYQVTQFGKPVTLSCSQTLNHNVMYWYQQKSSQAPKLLFHYYDKDFNNEADTPDNFQSRRPNTSFCFLDIRSPGLGDTAMYLCATSIRTGGAEQYFGPGTRLTVT.